The sequence of this TCR beta chain was determined in a study of shared clonotypes between healthy human individuals. The CDR3 contains 13 residues. The junction had 7 bases not matched to a gene; V was cut back by 10 bases and J by 2 bases. Germline V gene data show CDR1 as LNHDA and CDR2 as SQIVND (reference sequence). Generated by immunoSEQ multiplex PCR, the TCRdb table keeps only in-frame clones and is missing some. Of roughly 2,300,000 clones detected, around 93% appear once; the ten largest clones hold more than 0.35%. The V gene is TRBV19, the J gene TRBJ2-7; TRBD1 matches at 8 bases. Source material: naive CD4+ T cells from PBMCs. Documented subset: CD45RA+ positively selected. The receptor was isolated from a man aged 18 to 29 in good health. Some clones in this sample may be carry-over from other donors' samples. The CDR3: CATRDRGPYEQYF. The CDR3, as DNA: TGTGCCACCAGAGACAGGGGTCCCTACGAGCAGTACTTC.